The source of this TCR beta chain is a study of cytotoxic CD8 clonotypes in ibrutinib-treated CLL. Study-level background: In all, 10 to 11 patients were relapsed/refractory, around 15 were treatment-naive and roughly 18 were IGHV unmutated. The study, taken as a whole, reports: Baseline clonality, above age-matched healthy donor levels, tracked circulating CD8+ T-cell counts.

From germline, CDR1 is SGHAT and CDR2 FQNNGV. This CDR3 has 15 residues. Trimming at V came to 5 bases and at J to 4 bases, leaving 7 bases not matched to a gene. Turning to this clone: The antigen remains undetermined.

Measured with immunoSEQ multiplex PCR; TCRdb has only the in-frame clones, and not every one. The sample lists about 24,000 clones; approximately 72% were seen once. This chain joins TRBV11-2 and TRBJ2-7; TRBD2 matches at 11 bases. Specimen: PBMCs, collected before ibrutinib treatment. The receptor was isolated from a human donor with chronic lymphocytic leukemia. The CDR3 loop reads CASSLSGRGAYEQYF. DNA of the CDR3: TGTGCCAGCAGCCTTAGCGGGAGGGGGGCTTACGAGCAGTACTTC.